This T cell receptor (beta chain) was identified during a study of blood T cell repertoires in COVID-19. Study information: Researchers got acute and convalescent COVID-19 samples from the United States, Italy and Spain.

CDR1 is SGHVS and CDR2 is FNYEAQ in the germline V gene. The trim removed 1 base at V and 0 bases at J, leaving 2 bases unmatched. CDR3 length: 16 amino acids. Per the original data handling: By means of reference gene primer amplification, nucleated cell counts were estimated. Assay used: immunoSEQ multiplex PCR; TCRdb lists only in-frame clones, some missing. Clone size and V and J calls were adopted from that table, with D and trimming inferred from the DNA. The sample comprises approximately 300,000 clones, around 90% of which are singletons, and approximately 6.5% rests with the top ten. The rearrangement joins TRBV7-6 to TRBJ2-1, with 8 bases that match TRBD1. This receptor was taken from a woman between 50 and 59 years old with COVID-19, enrolled during active disease. Sequencing input: peripheral blood. CDR3 nucleotides: TGTGCCAGCAGCTTAGGGACAGGGAGCTCCTACAATGAGCAGTTCTTC. It codes for CASSLGTGSSYNEQFF.